The rows below give T cell receptor beta chains drawn from one sample of a study. Using its own MiXCR run on the RT-PCR reads, TCRdb lists one record per CDR3 protein. The table shows more than 600,000 distinct CDR3 sequences, with 14% occurring only once. The specimen was memory CD4+ T cells from blood. All receptors derive from a female donor in good health, serving as a healthy control. CDR3s include the opening cysteine and the closing phenylalanine or tryptophan. A D gene is named only where the DNA matches it firmly. Only part of the rows carry a size: once, few, many, or a class if the clone is expanded.

V	J	size	D	DNA	CDR3
TRBV12-3/TRBV12-4	TRBJ2-2	few	-	TGTGCCAGCAGTTTATACAGTTCGGACACCGGGGAGCTGTTTTTT	CASSLYSSDTGELFF
TRBV6-5	TRBJ2-1	many	-	TGTGCCAGCATCAGAAGCTTCAGCGGAGACAATGAGCAGTTCTTC	CASIRSFSGDNEQFF
TRBV12-3/TRBV12-4	TRBJ2-7	few	TRBD2	TGTGCCAGCTTGACTAGCGGGAGCTACGAGCAGTACTTC	CASLTSGSYEQYF
TRBV20-1	TRBJ2-5	-	TRBD1	TGCAGTGCTAGTTATGGGACAGGGGCGGGAGAGACCCAGTACTTC	CSASYGTGAGETQYF
TRBV14	TRBJ1-6	-	-	TGTGCCAGCAGCCAGACGGGACATTCACCCCTCCACTTT	CASSQTGHSPLHF
TRBV12-3/TRBV12-4	TRBJ1-1	many	-	TGTGCCAGCAGTTTAGGGGATAGTAGGACTGAAGCTTTCTTT	CASSLGDSRTEAFF
TRBV7-2	TRBJ1-6	few	-	TGTGCCAGCAAGAGATCGAAGGGGGATTCACCCCTCCACTTT	CASKRSKGDSPLHF
TRBV11-2	TRBJ2-7	-	-	TGTGCCAGCAGCCTAGTTCGGGACACCTACGAGCAGTACTTC	CASSLVRDTYEQYF
TRBV27	TRBJ2-7	many	TRBD1	TGTGCCAGCCAACGGGACAGAACTAATTCCTACGAGCAGTACTTC	CASQRDRTNSYEQYF
TRBV7-2	TRBJ1-2	few	-	TGTGCCAGCAGCCAGACCCCCGGGGGGCGCGACTACACCTTC	CASSQTPGGRDYTF
TRBV9	TRBJ2-1	many	-	TGTGCCAGCAGCCCCCGCGGCGCGGAGTCCTACAATGAGCAGTTCTTC	CASSPRGAESYNEQFF
TRBV7-9	TRBJ1-1	few	-	TGTGCCAGCAGCTTGAATTGGAACACTGAAGCTTTCTTT	CASSLNWNTEAFF
TRBV7-2	TRBJ1-5	few	-	TGTGCCAGCAGCTTAGGAGGAGCCATTCGCAATCAGCCCCAGCATTTT	CASSLGGAIRNQPQHF
TRBV20-1	TRBJ1-4	-	-	TGCAGTGCCCCAATCGGGGGGGCAAATGAAAAACTGTTTTTT	CSAPIGGANEKLFF
TRBV20-1	TRBJ2-1	few	-	TGCAGTGCTATAGAATGGCCTGGGGGGTTCTTC	CSAIEWPGGFF
TRBV7-2	TRBJ2-1	-	TRBD2	TGTGCCAGCTCCCGGGAGGGCGGGGATGAGCAGTTCTTC	CASSREGGDEQFF
TRBV29-1	TRBJ2-7	many	-	TGCAGCGTTGCAGGTATCAGCTCCTACGAGCAGTACTTC	CSVAGISSYEQYF
TRBV29-1	TRBJ1-6	many	-	TGCAGCGTTGGGACAGTGGCTGACCTCAATTCACCCCTCCACTTT	CSVGTVADLNSPLHF
TRBV5-1	TRBJ1-1	many	-	TGCGCCAGCAGCTTGGTAGGACAGCAGAACACTGAAGCTTTCTTT	CASSLVGQQNTEAFF
TRBV9	TRBJ1-2	few	TRBD1	TGTGCCAGCAGCGCCCCCGACAGGGGGCTAGTGGGCTACACCTTC	CASSAPDRGLVGYTF
TRBV3-1	TRBJ1-1	few	-	TGTGCCAGCAGCCAAGACAGCCCGGCGACTGAAGCTTTCTTT	CASSQDSPATEAFF
TRBV30	TRBJ2-1	few	-	TGTGCCTGGAGTCCGGGACACGATTACAATGAGCAGTTCTTC	CAWSPGHDYNEQFF
TRBV20-1	TRBJ2-3	-	TRBD2	TGCAGTGCTAGACGACTAGCGAGTGCAGATACGCAGTATTTT	CSARRLASADTQYF
TRBV7-9	TRBJ2-3	few	-	TGTGCCAGCAGCTTAGTGTCGTTAGGCCCCGGAGATACGCAGTATTTT	CASSLVSLGPGDTQYF
TRBV4-1	TRBJ2-1	-	-	TGCGCCAGCAGCCAAGTTCAAGGGGTCTCCTACAATGAGCAGTTCTTC	CASSQVQGVSYNEQFF
TRBV25-1	TRBJ1-1	few	-	TGTGCCAGCAGTGAATTGAGGGGCTCTTGGTCTGAAGCTTTCTTT	CASSELRGSWSEAFF
TRBV20-1	TRBJ1-2	-	-	TGCAGTGCTAGGGAGTTTGGGAGTCCGGACTATGGCTACACCTTC	CSAREFGSPDYGYTF
TRBV7-2	TRBJ2-1	many	-	TGTGCCAGCAGCTTTTTTAACAATGAGCAGTTCTTC	CASSFFNNEQFF
TRBV6-6	TRBJ1-5	-	TRBD1	TGTGCCAGCAGTATGGGCAGGGGGCAGTACGATAGCAATCAGCCCCAGCATTTT	CASSMGRGQYDSNQPQHF
TRBV7-2	TRBJ2-7	many	TRBD2	TGTGCCAGCAGCCCCCAGACTAGCGGGGGTGTCTACGAGCAGTACTTC	CASSPQTSGGVYEQYF
TRBV3-1	TRBJ1-2	-	-	TGTGCCAGCAGCCAGTTGCAGGGCTACACCTTC	CASSQLQGYTF